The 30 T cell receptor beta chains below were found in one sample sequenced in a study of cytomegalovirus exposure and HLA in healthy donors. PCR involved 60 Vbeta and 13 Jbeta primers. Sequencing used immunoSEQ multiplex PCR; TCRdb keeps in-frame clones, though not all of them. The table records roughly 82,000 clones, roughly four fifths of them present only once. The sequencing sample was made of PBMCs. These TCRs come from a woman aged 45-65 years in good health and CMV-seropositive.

The CDR3 reads CASSLRQGSDTQYF. The CDR3 region has the DNA TGTGCCAGCTCACTTAGACAGGGGTCAGATACGCAGTATTTT. The chain employs TRBV18 and TRBJ2-3; TRBD1 matches at 8 bases. V was pared by 4 bases and J by 4 bases, with 4 bases of the junction left unmatched. The CDR3 consists of 14 residues. In germline, CDR1 is KGHSH, CDR2 LQKENI.

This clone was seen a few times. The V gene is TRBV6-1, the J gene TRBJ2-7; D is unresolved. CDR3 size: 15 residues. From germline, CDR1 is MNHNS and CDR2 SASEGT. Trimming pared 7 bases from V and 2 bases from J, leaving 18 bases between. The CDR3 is CASMKSDAPTYEQYF. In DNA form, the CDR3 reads TGTGCCAGCATGAAGAGCGATGCCCCCACCTACGAGCAGTACTTC.

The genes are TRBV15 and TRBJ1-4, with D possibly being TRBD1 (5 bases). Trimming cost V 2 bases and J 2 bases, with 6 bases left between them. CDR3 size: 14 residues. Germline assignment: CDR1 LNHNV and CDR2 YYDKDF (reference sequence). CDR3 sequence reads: CATSRQGTNEKLFF. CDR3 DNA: TGTGCCACCAGCAGACAGGGTACTAATGAAAAACTGTTTTTT.

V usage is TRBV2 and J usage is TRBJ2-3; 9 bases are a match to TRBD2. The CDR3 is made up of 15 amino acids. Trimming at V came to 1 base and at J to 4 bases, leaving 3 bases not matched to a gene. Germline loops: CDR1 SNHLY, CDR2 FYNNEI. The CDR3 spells CASSEDASGADTQYF. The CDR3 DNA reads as TGTGCCAGCAGTGAAGACGCTAGCGGGGCAGATACGCAGTATTTT.

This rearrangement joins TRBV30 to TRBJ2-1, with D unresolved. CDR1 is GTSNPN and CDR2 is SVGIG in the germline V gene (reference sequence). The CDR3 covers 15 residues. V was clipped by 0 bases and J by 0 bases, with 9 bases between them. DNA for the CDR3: TGTGCCTGGAGTGTATTGGCCAGCTCCTACAATGAGCAGTTCTTC. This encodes CAWSVLASSYNEQFF.

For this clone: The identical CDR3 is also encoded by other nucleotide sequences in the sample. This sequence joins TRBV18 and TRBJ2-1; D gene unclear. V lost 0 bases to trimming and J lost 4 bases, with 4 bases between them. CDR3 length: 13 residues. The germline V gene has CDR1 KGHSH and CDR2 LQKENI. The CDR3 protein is CASSPPSYNEQFF. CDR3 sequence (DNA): TGTGCCAGCTCACCACCGTCATACAATGAGCAGTTCTTC.

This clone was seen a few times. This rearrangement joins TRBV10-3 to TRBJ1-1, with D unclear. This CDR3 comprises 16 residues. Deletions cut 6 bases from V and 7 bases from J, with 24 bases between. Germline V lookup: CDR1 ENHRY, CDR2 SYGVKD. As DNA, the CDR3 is TGTGCCATCAGCCCGGTGACCCAACTACCCCACGGTGAAGCTTTCTTT. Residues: CAISPVTQLPHGEAFF.

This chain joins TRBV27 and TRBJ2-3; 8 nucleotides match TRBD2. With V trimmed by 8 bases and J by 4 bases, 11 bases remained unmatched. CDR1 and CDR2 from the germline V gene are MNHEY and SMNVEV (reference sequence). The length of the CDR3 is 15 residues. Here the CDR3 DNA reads TGTGCCAGCCGCCGTAGCGGGATGACAGCAGATACGCAGTATTTT. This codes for CASRRSGMTADTQYF.

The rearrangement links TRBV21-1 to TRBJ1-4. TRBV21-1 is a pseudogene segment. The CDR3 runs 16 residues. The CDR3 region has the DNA TGTGCCAGCAGCAAAGGAGCGAGGGGGGGTAACGAAAAACTGTTTTTT. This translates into CASSKGARGGNEKLFF.

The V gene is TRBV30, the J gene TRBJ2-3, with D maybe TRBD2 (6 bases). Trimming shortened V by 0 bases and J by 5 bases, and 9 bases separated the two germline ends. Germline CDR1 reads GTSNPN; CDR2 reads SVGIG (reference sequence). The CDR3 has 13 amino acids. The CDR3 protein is CAWSVGSGDTQYF. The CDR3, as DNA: TGTGCCTGGAGTGTCGGGAGTGGAGATACGCAGTATTTT.

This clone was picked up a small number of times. CDR3 sequence (DNA): TGTGCCAGCTCAGGGACAGGGGGCTATGAGCAGTTCTTC. Protein: CASSGTGGYEQFF. The chain recombines TRBV18 with TRBJ2-1; 12 bases line up with TRBD1. The trim removed 5 bases at V and 8 bases at J, leaving 1 base unmatched. CDR1 is KGHSH and CDR2 is LQKENI in the germline V gene. The CDR3 covers 13 residues.

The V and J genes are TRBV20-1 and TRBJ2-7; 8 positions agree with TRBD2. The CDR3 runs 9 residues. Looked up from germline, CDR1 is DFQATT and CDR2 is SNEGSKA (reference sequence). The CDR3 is CTPGGNLYF. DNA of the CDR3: TGCACCCCGGGGGGGAATCTGTACTTC.

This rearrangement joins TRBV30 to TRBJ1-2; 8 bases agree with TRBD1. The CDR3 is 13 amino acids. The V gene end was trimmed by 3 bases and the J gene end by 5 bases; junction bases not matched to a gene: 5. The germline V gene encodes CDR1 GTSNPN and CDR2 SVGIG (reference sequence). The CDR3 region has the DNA TGTGCCTGGAGGATGGACAGGGAGTATGGCTACACCTTC. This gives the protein CAWRMDREYGYTF.

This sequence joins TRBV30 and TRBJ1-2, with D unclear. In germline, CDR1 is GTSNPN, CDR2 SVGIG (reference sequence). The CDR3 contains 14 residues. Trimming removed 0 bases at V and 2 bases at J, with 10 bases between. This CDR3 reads CAWSVVRGNYGYTF. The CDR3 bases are TGTGCCTGGAGTGTAGTCCGGGGAAACTATGGCTACACCTTC. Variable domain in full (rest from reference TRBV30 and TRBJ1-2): SQTIHQWPATLVQPVGSPLSLECTVEGTSNPNLYWYRQAAGRGLQLLFYSVGIGQISSEVPQNLSASRPQDRQFILSSKKLLLSDSGFYLCAWSVVRGNYGYTFGSGTRLTVV.

The CDR3 DNA sequence: TGTGCCAGCAGTCCCGGGACAGGGGTCTACGAGCAGTACTTC. Protein product: CASSPGTGVYEQYF. The chain joins TRBV2 to TRBJ2-7; 10 bases are shared with TRBD1. This CDR3 comprises 14 residues. Germline V gives CDR1 SNHLY, CDR2 FYNNEI. Trimming at V came to 5 bases and at J to 3 bases, leaving 4 bases not matched to a gene.

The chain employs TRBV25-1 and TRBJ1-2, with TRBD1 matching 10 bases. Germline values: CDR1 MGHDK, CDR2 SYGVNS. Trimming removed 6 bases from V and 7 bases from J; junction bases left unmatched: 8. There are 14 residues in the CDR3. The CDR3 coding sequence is TGTGCCAGCAGGGTACCCGGGACAGGGGCTGGCTACACCTTC. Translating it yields CASRVPGTGAGYTF.

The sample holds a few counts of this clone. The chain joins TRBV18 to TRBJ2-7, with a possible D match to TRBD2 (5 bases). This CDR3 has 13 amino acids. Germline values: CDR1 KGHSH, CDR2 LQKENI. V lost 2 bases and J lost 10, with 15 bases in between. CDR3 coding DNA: TGTGCCAGCTCACCATCCACTACCGGGATACAGTACTTC. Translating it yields CASSPSTTGIQYF.

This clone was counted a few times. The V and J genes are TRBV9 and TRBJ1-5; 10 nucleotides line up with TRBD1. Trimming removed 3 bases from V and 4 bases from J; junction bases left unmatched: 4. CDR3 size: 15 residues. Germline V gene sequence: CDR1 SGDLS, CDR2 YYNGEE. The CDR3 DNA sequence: TGTGCCAGCAGCGCCGGGACAGGGGATAATCAGCCCCAGCATTTT. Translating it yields CASSAGTGDNQPQHF.

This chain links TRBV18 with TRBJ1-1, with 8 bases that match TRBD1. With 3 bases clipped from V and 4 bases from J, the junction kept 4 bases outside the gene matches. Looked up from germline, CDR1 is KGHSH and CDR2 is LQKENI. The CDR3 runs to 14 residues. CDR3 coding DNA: TGTGCCAGCTCACCCGCCGGACAGGGCACTGAAGCTTTCTTT. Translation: CASSPAGQGTEAFF.

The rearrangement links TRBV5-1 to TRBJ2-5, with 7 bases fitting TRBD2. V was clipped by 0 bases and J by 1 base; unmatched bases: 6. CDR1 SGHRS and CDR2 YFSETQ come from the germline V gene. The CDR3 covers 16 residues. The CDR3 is CASSLVGTIIQETQYF. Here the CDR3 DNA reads TGCGCCAGCAGCTTGGTGGGGACTATAATCCAAGAGACCCAGTACTTC.

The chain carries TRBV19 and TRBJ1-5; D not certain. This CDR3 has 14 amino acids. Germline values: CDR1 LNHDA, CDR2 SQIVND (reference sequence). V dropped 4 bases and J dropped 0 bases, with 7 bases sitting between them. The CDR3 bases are TGTGCCAGTAGTAGCGTTGATAGCAATCAGCCCCAGCATTTT. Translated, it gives CASSSVDSNQPQHF.

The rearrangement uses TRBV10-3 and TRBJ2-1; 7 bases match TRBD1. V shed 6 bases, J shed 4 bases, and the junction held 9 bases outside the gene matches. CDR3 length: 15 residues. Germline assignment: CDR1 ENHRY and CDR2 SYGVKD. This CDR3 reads CAIRGTVSGYNEQFF. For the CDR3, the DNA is TGTGCCATCAGGGGGACAGTGTCTGGGTACAATGAGCAGTTCTTC.

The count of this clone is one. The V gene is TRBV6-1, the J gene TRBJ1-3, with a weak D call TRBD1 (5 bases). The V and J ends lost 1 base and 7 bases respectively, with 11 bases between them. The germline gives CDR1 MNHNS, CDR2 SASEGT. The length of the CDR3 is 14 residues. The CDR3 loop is CASSEGGSFNTIYF. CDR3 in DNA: TGTGCCAGCAGTGAAGGGGGCAGTTTTAACACCATATATTTT.

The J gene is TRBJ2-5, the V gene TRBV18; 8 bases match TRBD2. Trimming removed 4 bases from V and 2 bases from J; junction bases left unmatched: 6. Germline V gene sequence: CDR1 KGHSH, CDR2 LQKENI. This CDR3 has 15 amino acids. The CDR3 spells CASSLRTSSQETQYF. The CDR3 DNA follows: TGTGCCAGCTCACTAAGGACTAGCTCGCAAGAGACCCAGTACTTC.

The CDR3 is CASSQDRATNEKLFF. CDR3 coding DNA: TGCGCCAGCAGCCAAGACAGGGCAACTAATGAAAAACTGTTTTTT. This sequence joins TRBV4-1 and TRBJ1-4; D may be TRBD1 (5 bases). Trimming left V 0 bases short and J 0 bases short, with 5 bases between. The CDR3 loop spans 15 amino acids. Germline V gene sequence: CDR1 MGHRA, CDR2 YSYEKL.

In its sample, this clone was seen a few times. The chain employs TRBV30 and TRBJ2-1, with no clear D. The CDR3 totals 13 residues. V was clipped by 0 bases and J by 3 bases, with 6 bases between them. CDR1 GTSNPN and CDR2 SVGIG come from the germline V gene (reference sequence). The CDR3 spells CAWSVRGYNEQFF. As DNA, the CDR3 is TGTGCCTGGAGTGTACGCGGCTACAATGAGCAGTTCTTC.

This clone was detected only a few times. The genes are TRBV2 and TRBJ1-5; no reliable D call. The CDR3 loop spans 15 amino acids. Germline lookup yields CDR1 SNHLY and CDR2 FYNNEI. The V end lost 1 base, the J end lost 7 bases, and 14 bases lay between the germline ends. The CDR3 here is CASSEGWGAEQPQHF. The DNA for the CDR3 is TGTGCCAGCAGTGAAGGGTGGGGAGCTGAGCAGCCCCAGCATTTT.

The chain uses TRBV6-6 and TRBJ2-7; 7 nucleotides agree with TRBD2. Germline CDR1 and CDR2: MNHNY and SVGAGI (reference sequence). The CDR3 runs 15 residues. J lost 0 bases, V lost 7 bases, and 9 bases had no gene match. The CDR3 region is CASKNPSGASYEQYF. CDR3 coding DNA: TGTGCCAGCAAGAATCCGAGCGGGGCCTCCTACGAGCAGTACTTC.

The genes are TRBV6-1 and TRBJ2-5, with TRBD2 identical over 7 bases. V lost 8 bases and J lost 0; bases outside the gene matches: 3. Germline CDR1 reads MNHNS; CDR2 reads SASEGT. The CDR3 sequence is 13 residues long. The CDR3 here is CASSGGYQETQYF. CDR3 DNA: TGTGCCAGCTCGGGAGGATACCAAGAGACCCAGTACTTC.

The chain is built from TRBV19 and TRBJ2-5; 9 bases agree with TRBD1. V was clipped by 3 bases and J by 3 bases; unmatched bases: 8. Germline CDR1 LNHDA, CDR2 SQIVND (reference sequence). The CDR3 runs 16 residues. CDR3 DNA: TGTGCCAGTAGTATCCTTTTCGGGGACAGGGAAGAGACCCAGTACTTC. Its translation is CASSILFGDREETQYF.